A single sample is the source of the 3 T cell receptor beta chains below, sequenced in a study of blood T cells in healthy people across ages (dated by TCRdb to between 2015 and 2016). To prepare the library, 5' RACE was applied. Sequencer: Illumina HiSeq 2500. A second PCR of about 7 to 12 cycles was performed with a sample-barcoded 5' primer and a J-beta primer mix. TCRdb trimmed public reads at Q25 via fastp, called clones via MiXCR and kept in-frame beta chains. Each CDR3 protein appears once, grouped with its most common genes and DNA. The sample table lists around 870,000 distinct CDR3 sequences, more than 25% of them with a count of one. 17% of the sample goes to the ten largest clones. Sequenced sample: blood. The receptors were gathered from an elderly woman in good health.

Concerning this clonotype: A clone one base away is much larger, so this may be a read error. V and J are TRBV7-9 and TRBJ2-1; maybe TRBD1 (5 bases). The CDR3 is made up of 15 amino acids. CDR1 and CDR2 from the germline V gene are SEHNR and FQNEAQ (reference sequence). The DNA for the CDR3 is TGTGCCTGCAGCTTAGCAGTCCTCCAGGGTGAAGAGCAGTTCTTC. It is translated as CACSLAVLQGEEQFF.

Remarks on this clonotype: A much bigger clone sits one base away, suggesting this may be a read error. The J gene is TRBJ2-7, the V gene TRBV6-2 or TRBV6-3; D assignment may be TRBD1 or TRBD2 (5 bases each). CDR1 is MNHEY, CDR2 SVGEGT, per germline. V lost 2 bases and J lost 7, with 18 bases in between. The CDR3 has 15 residues. The CDR3 nucleotides are TGTGCCAGCAGTTACCCGGGGACCGGGGCCAATGAGCAGTACTTC. It yields the protein CASSYPGTGANEQYF.

This clonotype was detected a few times. V is TRBV6-1 and J is TRBJ1-5; D gene unclear. V dropped 3 bases and J dropped 5 bases, with 11 bases sitting between them. This CDR3 comprises 14 residues. The germline gives CDR1 MNHNS, CDR2 SASEGT. This chain's CDR3 is CASSDKGFDQPQHF. The DNA for the CDR3 is TGTGCCAGCAGTGACAAGGGTTTCGATCAGCCCCAGCATTTT.